The T cell receptor beta chain described here comes from a study of neurological immune-mediated disorders. Synthesis of cDNA was performed by 5'RACE using 10-nucleotide random UMIs. The authors obtained over 160 million TCR-beta sequences from 15-18 subjects per sequencing run. TCRdb reanalysed the 5' RACE reads using MiXCR and keeps one entry per CDR3 protein. This sample carries around 42,000 distinct CDR3 sequences, about 13% of them seen once, and the ten largest clones take about an eighth. This clonotype was detected many times. The antigen is unknown. The sample's time point: longitudinal time-point 3. The CDR3 has 14 amino acids. Trimming removed 7 bases at V and 0 bases at J, with 12 bases between. CDR1 DFQATT and CDR2 SNEGSKA come from the germline V gene (reference sequence). Points from the study as a whole: None of the CDR3 amino acid sequences found in expanded clones was shared across subjects. This suggests that the TCR-beta repertoires were private in all groups.

The sample comprised PBMCs. The V call is TRBV20-1, the J call TRBJ2-2; weak D call: TRBD1 (6 bases). The source is a young man in good health. CDR3 sequence: CSVKWTANTGELFF. CDR3 nucleotide sequence: TGCAGTGTTAAATGGACAGCGAACACCGGGGAGCTGTTTTTT.